Included here is one T cell receptor beta chain sequence, with context. The sample originates from a study of response to subunit inactivated influenza vaccine. The CDR3 spans 19 residues. J lost 1 base, V lost 5 bases, and 18 bases had no gene match. CDR1 and CDR2 (germline): SGHAT, FQNNGV. TCRdb ran MiXCR on the RT-PCR reads and lists one entry per CDR3 protein. The data hold 530,000 or so distinct CDR3 sequences, with 12% observed a single time. The sequenced sample was PBMCs from blood, obtained on the day of vaccination. The J gene is TRBJ2-7, the V gene TRBV11-2; TRBD2 matches 9 bases. The sequence was collected from a man aged 50 to 59 who received an inactivated influenza vaccine. CDR3 residues: CASSLRDSPLAGVSYEQYF. CDR3 in DNA: TGTGCCAGCAGCCTAAGGGACAGTCCTTTAGCGGGGGTTTCCTACGAGCAGTACTTC.